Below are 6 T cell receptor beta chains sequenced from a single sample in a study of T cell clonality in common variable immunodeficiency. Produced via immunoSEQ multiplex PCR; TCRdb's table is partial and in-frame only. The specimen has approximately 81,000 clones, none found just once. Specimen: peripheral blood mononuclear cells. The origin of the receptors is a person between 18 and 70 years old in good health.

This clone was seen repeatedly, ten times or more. This CDR3 reads CASSPGQGVTYEQYF. CDR3 bases read: TGCGCCAGCAGCCCGGGACAGGGGGTTACCTACGAG. The chain employs TRBV5-1 and TRBJ2-7, with TRBD1 matching over 11 bases. The CDR3 end lies 3 residues beyond the end of the read and is filled in from the germline J gene. CDR1 is SGHRS, CDR2 YFSETQ, per germline. With V trimmed by 4 bases and J by 2 bases, 5 bases remained unmatched. This CDR3 spans 15 amino acids.

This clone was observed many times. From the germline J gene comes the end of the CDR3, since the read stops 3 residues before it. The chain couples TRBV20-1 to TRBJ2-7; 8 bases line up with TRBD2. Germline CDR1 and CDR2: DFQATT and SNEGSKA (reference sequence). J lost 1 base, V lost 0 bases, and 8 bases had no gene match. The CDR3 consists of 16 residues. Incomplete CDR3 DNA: TGCAGTGCTAGAGATCAGCGAGCGGGAGCGTCCTACGAG. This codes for CSARDQRAGASYE. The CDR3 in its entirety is CSARDQRAGASYEQYF.

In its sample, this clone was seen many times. The CDR3 sequence is CASSQTGTSGMETQYF. CDR3 bases read: TGCGCCAGCAGCCAAACCGGGACTAGCGGGATGGAGACC. The rearrangement uses TRBV4-1 and TRBJ2-5; TRBD2 matches at 13 bases. The read gets to within 3 residues of the CDR3 end, and the germline J gene fills in the rest. J lost 5 bases, V lost 2 bases, and 5 bases had no gene match. Germline CDR1 is MGHRA and CDR2 is YSYEKL. This CDR3 region has 16 residues.

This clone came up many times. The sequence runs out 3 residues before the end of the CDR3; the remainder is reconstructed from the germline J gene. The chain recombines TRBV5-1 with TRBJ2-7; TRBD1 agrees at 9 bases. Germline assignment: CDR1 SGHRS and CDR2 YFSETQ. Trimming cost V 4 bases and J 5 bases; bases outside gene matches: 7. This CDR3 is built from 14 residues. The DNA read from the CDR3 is TGCGCCAGCAGCATTGGACAGGGGCTAAACGAG. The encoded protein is CASSIGQGLNE. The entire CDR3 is CASSIGQGLNEQYF.

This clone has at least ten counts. This CDR3 is CASIGDRGTDTQYF. The covered CDR3 bases are TGTGCCAGCATCGGGGACAGGGGGACAGATACG. The J gene is TRBJ2-3, the V gene TRBV12-3 or TRBV12-4, with 11 bases identical to TRBD1. The read falls 3 residues short of the CDR3 end, and the missing part is taken from the germline J gene. The CDR3 runs 14 residues. The J segment lost 3 bases and the V segment lost 7 bases, leaving 3 bases of the junction unmatched.

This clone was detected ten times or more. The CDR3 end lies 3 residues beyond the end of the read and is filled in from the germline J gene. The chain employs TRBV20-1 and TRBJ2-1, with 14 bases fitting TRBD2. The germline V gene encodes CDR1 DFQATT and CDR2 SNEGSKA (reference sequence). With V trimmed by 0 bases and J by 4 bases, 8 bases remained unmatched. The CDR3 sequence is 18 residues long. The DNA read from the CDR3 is TGCAGTGCTAGAGATGGGGGACTAGCGGGAGCGAGTTACAATGAG. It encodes CSARDGGLAGASYNE. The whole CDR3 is CSARDGGLAGASYNEQFF.